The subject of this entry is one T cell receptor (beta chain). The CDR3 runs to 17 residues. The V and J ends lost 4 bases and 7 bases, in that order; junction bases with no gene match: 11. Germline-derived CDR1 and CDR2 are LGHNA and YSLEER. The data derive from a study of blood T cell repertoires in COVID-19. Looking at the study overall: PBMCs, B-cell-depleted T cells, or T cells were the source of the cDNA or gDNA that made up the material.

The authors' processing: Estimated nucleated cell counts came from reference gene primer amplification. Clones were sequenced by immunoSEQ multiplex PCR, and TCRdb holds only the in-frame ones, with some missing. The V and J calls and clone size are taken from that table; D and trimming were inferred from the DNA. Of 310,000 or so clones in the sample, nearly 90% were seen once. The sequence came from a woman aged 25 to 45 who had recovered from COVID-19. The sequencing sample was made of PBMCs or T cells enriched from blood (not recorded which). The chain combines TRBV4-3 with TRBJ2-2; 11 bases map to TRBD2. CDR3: CASSRTVAGGLDGELFF. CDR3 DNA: TGCGCCAGCAGCCGAACGGTAGCGGGGGGGCTGGACGGGGAGCTGTTTTTT.